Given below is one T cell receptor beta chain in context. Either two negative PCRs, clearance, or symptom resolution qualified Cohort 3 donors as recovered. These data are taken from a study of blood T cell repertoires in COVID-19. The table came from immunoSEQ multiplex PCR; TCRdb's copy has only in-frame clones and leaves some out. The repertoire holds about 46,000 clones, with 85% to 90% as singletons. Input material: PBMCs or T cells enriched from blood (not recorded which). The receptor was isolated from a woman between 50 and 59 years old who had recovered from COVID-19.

The CDR3 nucleotides read TGCAGCGTTGGACCCCCGGGGGGCGTCCGGTCCTACGAGCAGTACTTC. This sequence encodes CSVGPPGGVRSYEQYF. The chain is built from TRBV29-1 and TRBJ2-7, with D perhaps matching TRBD2 (7 bases). Trimming stripped 4 bases from V and 1 base from J, with 20 bases between. Per the germline V gene, CDR1 is SQVTM and CDR2 is ANQGSEA. The CDR3 runs to 16 residues.